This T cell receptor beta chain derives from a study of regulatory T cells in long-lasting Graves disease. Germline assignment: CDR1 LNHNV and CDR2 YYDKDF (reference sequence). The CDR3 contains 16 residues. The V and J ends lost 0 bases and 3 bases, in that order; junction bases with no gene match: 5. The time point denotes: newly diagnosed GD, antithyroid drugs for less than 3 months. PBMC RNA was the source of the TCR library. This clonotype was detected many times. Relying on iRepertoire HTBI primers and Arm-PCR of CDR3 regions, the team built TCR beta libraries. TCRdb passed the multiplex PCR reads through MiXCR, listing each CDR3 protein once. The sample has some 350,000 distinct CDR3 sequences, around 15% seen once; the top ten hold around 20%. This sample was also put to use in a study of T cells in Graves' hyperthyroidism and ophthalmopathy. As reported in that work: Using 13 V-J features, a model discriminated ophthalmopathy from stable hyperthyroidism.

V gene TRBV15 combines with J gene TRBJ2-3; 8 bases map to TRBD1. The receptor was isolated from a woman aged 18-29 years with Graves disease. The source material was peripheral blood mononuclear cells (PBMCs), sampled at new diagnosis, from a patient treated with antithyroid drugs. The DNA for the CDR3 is TGTGCCACCAGCAGAGATCGTCAGGGGGCTACAGATACGCAGTATTTT. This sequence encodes CATSRDRQGATDTQYF.